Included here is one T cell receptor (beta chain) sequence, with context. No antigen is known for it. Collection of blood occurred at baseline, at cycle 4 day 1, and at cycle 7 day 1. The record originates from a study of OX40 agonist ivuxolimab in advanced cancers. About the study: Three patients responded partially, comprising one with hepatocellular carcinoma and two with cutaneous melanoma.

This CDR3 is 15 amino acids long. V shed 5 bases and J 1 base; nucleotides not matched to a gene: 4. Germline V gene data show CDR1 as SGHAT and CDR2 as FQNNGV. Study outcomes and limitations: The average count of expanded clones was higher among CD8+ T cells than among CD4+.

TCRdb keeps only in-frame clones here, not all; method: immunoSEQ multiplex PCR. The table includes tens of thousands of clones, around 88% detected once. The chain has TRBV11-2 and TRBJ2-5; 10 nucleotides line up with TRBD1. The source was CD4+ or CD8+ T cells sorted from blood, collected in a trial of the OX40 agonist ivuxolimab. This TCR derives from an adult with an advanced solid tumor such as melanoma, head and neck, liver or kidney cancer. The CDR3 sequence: CASSEDRGTQETQYF. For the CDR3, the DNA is TGTGCCAGCAGCGAGGACAGGGGGACCCAAGAGACCCAGTACTTC.